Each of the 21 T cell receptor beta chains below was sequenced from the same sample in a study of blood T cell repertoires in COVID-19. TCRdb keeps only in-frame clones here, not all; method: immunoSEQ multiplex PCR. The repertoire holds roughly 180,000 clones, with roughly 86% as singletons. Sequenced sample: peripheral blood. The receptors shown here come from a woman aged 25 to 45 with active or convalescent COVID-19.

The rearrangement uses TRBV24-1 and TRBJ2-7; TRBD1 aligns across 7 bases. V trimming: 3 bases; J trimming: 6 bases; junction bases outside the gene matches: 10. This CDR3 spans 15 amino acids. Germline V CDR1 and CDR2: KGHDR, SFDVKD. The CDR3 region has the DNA TGTGCCACCAGTGATCCAAGGGACAGAAGATTCGAGCAGTACTTC. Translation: CATSDPRDRRFEQYF.

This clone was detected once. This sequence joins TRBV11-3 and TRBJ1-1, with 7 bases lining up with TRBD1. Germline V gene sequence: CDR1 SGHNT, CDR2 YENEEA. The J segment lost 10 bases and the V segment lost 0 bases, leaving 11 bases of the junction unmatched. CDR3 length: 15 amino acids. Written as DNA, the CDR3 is TGTGCCAGCAGCTTAGATAAGCAGGGGGTGCTTCGAGCTTTCTTT. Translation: CASSLDKQGVLRAFF.

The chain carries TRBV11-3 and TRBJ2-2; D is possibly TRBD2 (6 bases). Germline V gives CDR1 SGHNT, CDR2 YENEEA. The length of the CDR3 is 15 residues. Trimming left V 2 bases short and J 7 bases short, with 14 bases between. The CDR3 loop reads CASSLYSGGYGELFF. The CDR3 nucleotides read TGTGCCAGCAGCTTATATAGCGGAGGGTACGGGGAGCTGTTTTTT.

CDR3 DNA: TGTGCCTGGAGTGTGCCGGGGGCAGGGGGCTACACTGAAGCTTTCTTT. Translation: CAWSVPGAGGYTEAFF. V gene TRBV30 combines with J gene TRBJ1-1; the match to TRBD1 covers 8 bases. The CDR3 loop spans 16 amino acids. Germline assignment: CDR1 GTSNPN and CDR2 SVGIG (reference sequence). After removal of 0 bases from V and 3 bases from J, the junction contained 9 bases not matched to a gene.

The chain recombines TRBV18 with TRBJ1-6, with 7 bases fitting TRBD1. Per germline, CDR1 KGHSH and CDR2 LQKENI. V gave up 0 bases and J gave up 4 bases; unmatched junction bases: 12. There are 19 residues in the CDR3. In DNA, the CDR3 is TGTGCCAGCTCACCACCGCTTAATCCGGGACAGAGATATAATTCACCCCTCCACTTT. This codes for CASSPPLNPGQRYNSPLHF.

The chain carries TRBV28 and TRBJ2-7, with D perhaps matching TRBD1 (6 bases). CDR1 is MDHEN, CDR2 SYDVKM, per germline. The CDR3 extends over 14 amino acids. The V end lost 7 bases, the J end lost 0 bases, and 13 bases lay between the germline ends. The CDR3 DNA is TGTGCCAGCACCCCGACAGGATCCTCCTACGAGCAGTACTTC. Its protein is CASTPTGSSYEQYF.

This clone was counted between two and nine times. Here the CDR3 DNA reads TGTGCCAGCAACGGCGCCCAGGGGTTCGCAGATACGCAGTATTTT. Translated: CASNGAQGFADTQYF. This chain joins TRBV2 and TRBJ2-3, with D tentatively TRBD1 (6 bases). The CDR3 has 15 residues. V lost 7 bases and J lost 4, with 18 bases in between. Germline CDR1 reads SNHLY; CDR2 reads FYNNEI. Based on the CDR3 plus reference TRBV2 and TRBJ2-3, the full variable domain is EPEVTQTPSHQVTQMGQEVILRCVPISNHLYFYWYRQILGQKVEFLVSFYNNEISEKSEIFDDQFSVERPDGSNFTLKIRSTKLEDSAMYFCASNGAQGFADTQYFGPGTRLTVL.

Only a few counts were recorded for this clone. CDR3 DNA sequence: TGTGCCAGTAGTCCCCAGACAGGGTCTAACTATGGCTACACCTTC. It specifies CASSPQTGSNYGYTF. The chain carries TRBV19 and TRBJ1-2; TRBD1 agrees at 7 bases. Germline lookup yields CDR1 LNHDA and CDR2 SQIVND (reference sequence). This CDR3 has 15 residues. With V trimmed by 5 bases and J by 0 bases, 6 bases remained unmatched. The full variable domain, rest sourced from reference TRBV19 and TRBJ1-2, is DGGITQSPKYLFRKEGQNVTLSCEQNLNHDAMYWYRQDPGQGLRLIYYSQIVNDFQKGDIAEGYSVSREKKESFPLTVTSAQKNPTAFYLCASSPQTGSNYGYTFGSGTRLTVV.

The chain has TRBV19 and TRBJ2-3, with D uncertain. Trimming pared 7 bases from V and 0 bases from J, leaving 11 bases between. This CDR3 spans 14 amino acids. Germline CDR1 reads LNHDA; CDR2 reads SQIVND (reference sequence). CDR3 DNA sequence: TGTGCCAGTAAGTCTGTGGCTAGCACAGATACGCAGTATTTT. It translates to CASKSVASTDTQYF.

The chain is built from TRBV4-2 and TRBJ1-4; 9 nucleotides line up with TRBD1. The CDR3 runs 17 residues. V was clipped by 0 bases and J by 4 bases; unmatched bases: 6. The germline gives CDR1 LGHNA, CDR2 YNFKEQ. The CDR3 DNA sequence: TGTGCCAGCAGCCAAGAACCCCCGGGACAGGGTAATGAAAAACTGTTTTTT. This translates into CASSQEPPGQGNEKLFF.

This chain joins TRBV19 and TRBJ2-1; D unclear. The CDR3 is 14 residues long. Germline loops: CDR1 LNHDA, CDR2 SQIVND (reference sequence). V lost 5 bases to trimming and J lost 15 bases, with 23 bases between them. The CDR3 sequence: CASSPSHLTPSWFF. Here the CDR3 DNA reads TGTGCCAGTAGTCCATCTCACCTCACCCCAAGCTGGTTCTTC. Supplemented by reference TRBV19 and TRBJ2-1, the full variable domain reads DGGITQSPKYLFRKEGQNVTLSCEQNLNHDAMYWYRQDPGQGLRLIYYSQIVNDFQKGDIAEGYSVSREKKESFPLTVTSAQKNPTAFYLCASSPSHLTPSWFFGPGTRLTVL.

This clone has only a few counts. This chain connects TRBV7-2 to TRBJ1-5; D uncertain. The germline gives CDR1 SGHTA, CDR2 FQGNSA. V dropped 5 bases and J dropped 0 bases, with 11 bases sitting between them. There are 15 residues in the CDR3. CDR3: CASSPQSYSNQPQHF. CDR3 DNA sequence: TGTGCCAGCAGCCCACAGTCTTATAGCAATCAGCCCCAGCATTTT.

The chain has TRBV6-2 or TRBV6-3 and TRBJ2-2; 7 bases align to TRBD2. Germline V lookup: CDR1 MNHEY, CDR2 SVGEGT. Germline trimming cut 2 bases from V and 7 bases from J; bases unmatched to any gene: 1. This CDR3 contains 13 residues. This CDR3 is CASSYRTSGELFF. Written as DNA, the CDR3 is TGTGCCAGCAGTTACCGGACTAGCGGGGAGCTGTTTTTT.

CDR3 nucleotide sequence: TGTGCCAGTAGTATAGACGGCCCACTAGCGGGGGTCCAAGAGACCCAGTACTTC. As protein: CASSIDGPLAGVQETQYF. The V call is TRBV19, the J call TRBJ2-5; the match to TRBD2 covers 11 bases. This CDR3 has 18 amino acids. V trimming: 0 bases; J trimming: 1 base; junction bases outside the gene matches: 7. Germline V lookup: CDR1 LNHDA, CDR2 SQIVND (reference sequence).

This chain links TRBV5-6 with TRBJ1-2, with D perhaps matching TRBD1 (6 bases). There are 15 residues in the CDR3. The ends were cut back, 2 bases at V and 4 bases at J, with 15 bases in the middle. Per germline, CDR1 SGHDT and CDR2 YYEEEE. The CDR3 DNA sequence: TGTGCCAGCAGCTTTCCCCAACAGGGCATCTATGGCTACACCTTC. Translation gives CASSFPQQGIYGYTF.

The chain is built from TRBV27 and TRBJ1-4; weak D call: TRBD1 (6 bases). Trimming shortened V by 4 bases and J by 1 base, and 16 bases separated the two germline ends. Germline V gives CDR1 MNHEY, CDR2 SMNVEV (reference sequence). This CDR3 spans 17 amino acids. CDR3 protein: CASSSNRDLGTNEKLFF. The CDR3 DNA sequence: TGTGCCAGCAGTTCAAACAGGGATCTCGGAACTAATGAAAAACTGTTTTTT.

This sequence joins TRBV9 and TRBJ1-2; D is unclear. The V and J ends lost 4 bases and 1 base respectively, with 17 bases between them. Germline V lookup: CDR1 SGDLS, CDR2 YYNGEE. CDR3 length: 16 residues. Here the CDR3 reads CASSPQPKLLNYGYTF. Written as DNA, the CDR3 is TGTGCCAGCAGCCCCCAACCGAAGCTCCTTAACTATGGCTACACCTTC.

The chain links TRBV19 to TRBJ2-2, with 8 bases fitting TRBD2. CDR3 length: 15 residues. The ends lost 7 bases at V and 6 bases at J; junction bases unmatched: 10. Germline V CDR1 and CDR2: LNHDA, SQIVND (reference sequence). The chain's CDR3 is CASTWRGDRAGELFF. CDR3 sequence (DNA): TGTGCCAGTACTTGGCGGGGGGATCGGGCCGGGGAGCTGTTTTTT.

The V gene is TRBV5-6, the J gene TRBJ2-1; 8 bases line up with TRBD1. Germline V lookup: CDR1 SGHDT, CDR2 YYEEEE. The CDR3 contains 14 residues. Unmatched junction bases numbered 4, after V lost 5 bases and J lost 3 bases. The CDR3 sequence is CASSWTGIYNEQFF. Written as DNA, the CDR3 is TGTGCCAGCAGTTGGACAGGGATCTACAATGAGCAGTTCTTC.

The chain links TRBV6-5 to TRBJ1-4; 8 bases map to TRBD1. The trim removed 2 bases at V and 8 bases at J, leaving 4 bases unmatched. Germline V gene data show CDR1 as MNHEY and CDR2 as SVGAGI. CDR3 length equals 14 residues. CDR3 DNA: TGTGCCAGCAGTTACGGGTCAGGGGGCGAAAAACTGTTTTTT. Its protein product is CASSYGSGGEKLFF.

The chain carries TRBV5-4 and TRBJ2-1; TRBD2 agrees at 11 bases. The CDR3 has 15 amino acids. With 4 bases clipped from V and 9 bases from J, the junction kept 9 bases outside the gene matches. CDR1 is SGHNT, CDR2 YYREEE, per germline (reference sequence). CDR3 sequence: CASSPGLAAGGEQFF. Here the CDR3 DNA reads TGTGCCAGCAGCCCGGGACTAGCGGCAGGAGGTGAGCAGTTCTTC.